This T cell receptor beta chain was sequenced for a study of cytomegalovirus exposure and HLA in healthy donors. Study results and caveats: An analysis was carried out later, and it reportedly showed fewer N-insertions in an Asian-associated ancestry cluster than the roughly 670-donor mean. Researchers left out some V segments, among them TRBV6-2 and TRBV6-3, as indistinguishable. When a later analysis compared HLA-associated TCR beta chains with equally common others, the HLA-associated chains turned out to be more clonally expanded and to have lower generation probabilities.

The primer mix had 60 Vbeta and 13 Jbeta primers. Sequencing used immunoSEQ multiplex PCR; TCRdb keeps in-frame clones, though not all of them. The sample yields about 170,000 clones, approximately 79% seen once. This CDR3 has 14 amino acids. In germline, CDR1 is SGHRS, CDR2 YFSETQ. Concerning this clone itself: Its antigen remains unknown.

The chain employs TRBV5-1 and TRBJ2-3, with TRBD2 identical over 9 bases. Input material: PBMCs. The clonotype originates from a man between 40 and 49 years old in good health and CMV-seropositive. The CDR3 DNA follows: TGCGCGTGGCGGGAGGGCCTAGTTTCAGATACGCAGTATTTT. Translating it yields CAWREGLVSDTQYF.